A single sample gave rise to the 20 T cell receptor beta chains below, sequenced in a study of PD-1 blockade in classical Hodgkin lymphoma. As to time point: cycle 4 day 1 (C4D1), after 5 to 7 weeks of nivolumab. The patients all showed relapse after autologous stem cell transplantation, while their brentuximab vedotin exposure varied. Isolation of CD4+ T cells from thawed PBMCs was performed by magnetic negative selection. Libraries were prepared by immunoSEQ multiplex PCR; TCRdb keeps only in-frame clonotypes and omits some of them. The sample contains around 13,000 clones, 88% of which appear only once. The sample consisted of CD4+ T cells from blood, taken before the fourth cycle of nivolumab. The receptors here all came from a human donor with classical Hodgkin lymphoma.

This clone came up once. The chain uses TRBV5-1 and TRBJ2-1; D remains ambiguous. Germline CDR1 and CDR2: SGHRS and YFSETQ. The V end was cut by 1 base, the J end by 5 bases, with 4 bases between. The CDR3 is 12 residues long. The CDR3 bases are TGCGCCAGCAGCTTGTATGACAATGAGCAGTTCTTC. It translates to CASSLYDNEQFF.

The V gene is TRBV5-1, the J gene TRBJ2-3; D may be TRBD1 (6 bases). The V end lost 4 bases, the J end lost 0 bases, and 9 bases lay between the germline ends. The CDR3 is 14 amino acids. Germline assignment: CDR1 SGHRS and CDR2 YFSETQ. The CDR3 loop reads CASSRGGSTDTQYF. CDR3 bases: TGCGCCAGCAGCCGAGGGGGTAGCACAGATACGCAGTATTTT.

The chain uses TRBV28 and TRBJ1-5; no definite D call. Between the trimmed V and J ends, which lost 3 bases and 0 bases, there was a span of 15 bases. The CDR3 is 17 amino acids. Germline lookup yields CDR1 MDHEN and CDR2 SYDVKM. The CDR3 reads CASSFGSAVYSNQPQHF. DNA for the CDR3: TGTGCCAGCAGTTTTGGGTCTGCGGTTTATAGCAATCAGCCCCAGCATTTT.

The chain uses TRBV27 and TRBJ2-7; 7 bases align to TRBD1. V lost 6 bases, J lost 3 bases, and 8 bases stayed unmatched. Germline lookup yields CDR1 MNHEY and CDR2 SMNVEV (reference sequence). There are 14 residues in the CDR3. The CDR3 DNA is TGTGCCAGCAGCCCGGGACAGTCGGGCTACGAGCAGTACTTC. This encodes CASSPGQSGYEQYF.

The chain couples TRBV6-6 to TRBJ1-1, with D perhaps matching TRBD1 (5 bases). The germline V gene has CDR1 MNHNY and CDR2 SVGAGI (reference sequence). The length of the CDR3 is 15 residues. V was pared by 7 bases and J by 7 bases, with 22 bases between. The CDR3 region has the DNA TGTGCCAGCACCATCCTAGGGGCGGCTTCAGTTGAAGCTTTCTTT. This gives the protein CASTILGAASVEAFF.

This chain joins TRBV12-5 and TRBJ2-5; tentatively, D is TRBD2 (5 bases). Germline CDR1 reads LGHNT; CDR2 reads FRNRAP. Trimming left V 1 base short and J 5 bases short, with 8 bases between. The CDR3 is made up of 13 amino acids. Written as DNA, the CDR3 is TGTGCTAGTGGTTTGGGAGGGTGGGAGACCCAGTACTTC. It is translated as CASGLGGWETQYF.

The V gene is TRBV7-9, the J gene TRBJ2-1; D not certain. V gave up 5 bases and J gave up 7 bases, with 6 bases separating them. CDR3 length: 11 residues. In germline, CDR1 is SEHNR, CDR2 FQNEAQ (reference sequence). The CDR3 region is CASSAFNEQFF. In nucleotides, the CDR3 is TGTGCCAGCAGCGCCTTTAATGAGCAGTTCTTC.

The chain is built from TRBV28 and TRBJ2-5; D is perhaps TRBD1 (6 bases). Trimming removed 4 bases at V and 7 bases at J, with 16 bases between. The CDR3 runs 14 residues. Germline V gives CDR1 MDHEN, CDR2 SYDVKM. The CDR3 is CASSSQGLVGTQYF. CDR3 nucleotide sequence: TGTGCCAGCAGTTCACAGGGTTTGGTAGGGACCCAGTACTTC.

CDR3 amino acids: CASSLAGYSEDTQYF. The CDR3 DNA reads TGCGCCAGCAGCTTGGCCGGGTATTCCGAAGATACGCAGTATTTT. V is TRBV5-1 and J is TRBJ2-3; no firm D call. Trimming took off 0 bases at V and 5 bases at J, with 13 bases between the two ends. CDR1 and CDR2 from the germline V gene are SGHRS and YFSETQ. This CDR3 has 15 amino acids. The variable domain in full, completed from reference TRBV5-1 and TRBJ2-3, reads KAGVTQTPRYLIKTRGQQVTLSCSPISGHRSVSWYQQTPGQGLQFLFEYFSETQRNKGNFPGRFSGRQFSNSRSEMNVSTLELGDSALYLCASSLAGYSEDTQYFGPGTRLTVL.

A word on this clone: The limits of the CDR3 on the DNA are not certain, so only TCRdb's listed CDR3 is given. The chain combines TRBV30 with TRBJ1-4; TRBD1, the D gene given by the table, was not confirmed from the DNA. The germline gives CDR1 GTSNPN, CDR2 SVGIG (reference sequence). The CDR3 is 14 amino acids in total, end residues counted. The CDR3 sequence: CAWSETGISKNCFF.

The chain recombines TRBV7-3 with TRBJ2-2; D uncertain. The ends were cut back, 4 bases at V and 0 bases at J, with 6 bases in the middle. The CDR3 extends over 14 amino acids. Germline V gene lookup returns CDR1 SGHTA and CDR2 FQGTGA. DNA for the CDR3: TGTGCCAGCAGCTGGACCCCGAACACCGGGGAGCTGTTTTTT. Amino acid sequence: CASSWTPNTGELFF.

This sequence joins TRBV11-2 and TRBJ1-6; 8 positions agree with TRBD1. The trim removed 1 base at V and 1 base at J, leaving 6 bases unmatched. Germline V gene data show CDR1 as SGHAT and CDR2 as FQNNGV. The CDR3 is 18 residues long. The CDR3 nucleotides are TGTGCCAGCAGCTTAGTTTGGGGGACAGGATCCTATAATTCACCCCTCCACTTT. Amino acids: CASSLVWGTGSYNSPLHF. The full variable domain, in which reference TRBV11-2 and TRBJ1-6 provide the parts outside the CDR3, is EAGVAQSPRYKIIEKRQSVAFWCNPISGHATLYWYQQILGQGPKLLIQFQNNGVVDDSQLPKDRFSAERLKGVDSTLKIQPAKLEDSAVYLCASSLVWGTGSYNSPLHFGNGTRLTVT.

This sequence joins TRBV27 and TRBJ2-1; TRBD1 matches 12 bases. Germline V gene lookup returns CDR1 MNHEY and CDR2 SMNVEV (reference sequence). The CDR3 is made up of 15 amino acids. J gave up 10 bases and V 5 bases, and 9 bases lay outside the gene matches. This CDR3 is CASSPPGQGAGEQFF. In nucleotides, the CDR3 is TGTGCCAGCAGTCCCCCGGGACAGGGGGCTGGAGAGCAGTTCTTC.

This clone has a handful of counts. This rearrangement joins TRBV5-4 to TRBJ2-1; tentatively, D is TRBD2 (6 bases). V was cut by 4 bases and J by 10 bases, with 15 bases left in between. Germline V CDR1 and CDR2: SGHNT, YYREEE (reference sequence). This CDR3 spans 13 amino acids. CDR3 sequence (DNA): TGTGCCAGCAGCCCCCGGGGCGGAGGGGAGCAGTTCTTC. Its protein product is CASSPRGGGEQFF.

Written as DNA, the CDR3 is TGTGCCAGCAGCGTACTAGGTGGAGGGACAGGGAATACAGATACGCAGTATTTT. Encoded protein: CASSVLGGGTGNTDTQYF. The V call is TRBV9, the J call TRBJ2-3; 9 bases agree with TRBD1. The CDR3 consists of 18 residues. The V segment lost 1 base and the J segment 3 bases; nucleotides outside the gene matches: 12. CDR1 and CDR2 (germline): SGDLS, YYNGEE. Full variable domain (outside the CDR3, taken from reference TRBV9 and TRBJ2-3): DSGVTQTPKHLITATGQRVTLRCSPRSGDLSVYWYQQSLDQGLQFLIQYYNGEERAKGNILERFSAQQFPDLHSELNLSSLELGDSALYFCASSVLGGGTGNTDTQYFGPGTRLTVL.

The rearrangement uses TRBV18 and TRBJ1-1, with D possibly matching TRBD1 (6 bases). The CDR3 runs 15 residues. Germline CDR1 KGHSH, CDR2 LQKENI. With 0 bases removed from V and 11 bases from J, the gap between germline ends came to 19 bases. The CDR3 sequence: CASSPPGRGLESAFF. The DNA for the CDR3 is TGTGCCAGCTCACCACCGGGCAGGGGCCTCGAAAGTGCTTTCTTT.

This chain links TRBV9 with TRBJ2-7, with a possible D match to TRBD2 (6 bases). The V gene lost 4 bases and the J gene lost 0 bases, with 17 bases spanning the gap. CDR3 size: 16 residues. Germline assignment: CDR1 SGDLS and CDR2 YYNGEE. The CDR3 DNA follows: TGTGCCAGCAGCCCACGGGGGACTTTCAGCTCCTACGAGCAGTACTTC. This gives the protein CASSPRGTFSSYEQYF.

The chain couples TRBV28 to TRBJ1-1; tentative D call: TRBD1 (5 bases). CDR1 and CDR2 (germline): MDHEN, SYDVKM. This CDR3 region has 12 residues. The V and J ends lost 9 bases and 12 bases respectively, with 20 bases between them. CDR3 in amino acids: CASGVADIRTFF. The CDR3, as DNA: TGTGCCAGTGGGGTAGCGGACATAAGAACTTTCTTT.

In this sample, this clone turned up a few times. This rearrangement joins TRBV11-1 to TRBJ2-3; 10 nucleotides agree with TRBD1. The CDR3 runs to 15 residues. Germline loops: CDR1 SGHAT, CDR2 FQDESV (reference sequence). The V and J ends lost 5 bases and 1 base, in that order; junction bases with no gene match: 3. The CDR3 DNA is TGTGCCAGCAGCCCCGGGACAGGGGGCACAGATACGCAGTATTTT. Translated: CASSPGTGGTDTQYF. The full variable domain, in which reference TRBV11-1 and TRBJ2-3 provide the parts outside the CDR3, is EAEVAQSPRYKITEKSQAVAFWCDPISGHATLYWYRQILGQGPELLVQFQDESVVDDSQLPKDRFSAERLKGVDSTLKIQPAELGDSAMYLCASSPGTGGTDTQYFGPGTRLTVL.

The genes are TRBV5-4 and TRBJ1-6, with 9 positions matching TRBD1. V shed 4 bases, J shed 10 bases, and the junction held 9 bases outside the gene matches. The CDR3 covers 15 residues. Per the germline V gene, CDR1 is SGHNT and CDR2 is YYREEE (reference sequence). DNA of the CDR3: TGTGCCAGCAGCCTGCCCGGGACAGGGAAATCACCCCTCCACTTT. As protein: CASSLPGTGKSPLHF. Using reference TRBV5-4 and TRBJ1-6 for the parts outside the CDR3, the full variable domain is ETGVTQSPTHLIKTRGQQVTLRCSSQSGHNTVSWYQQALGQGPQFIFQYYREEENGRGNFPPRFSGLQFPNYSSELNVNALELDDSALYLCASSLPGTGKSPLHFGNGTRLTVT.